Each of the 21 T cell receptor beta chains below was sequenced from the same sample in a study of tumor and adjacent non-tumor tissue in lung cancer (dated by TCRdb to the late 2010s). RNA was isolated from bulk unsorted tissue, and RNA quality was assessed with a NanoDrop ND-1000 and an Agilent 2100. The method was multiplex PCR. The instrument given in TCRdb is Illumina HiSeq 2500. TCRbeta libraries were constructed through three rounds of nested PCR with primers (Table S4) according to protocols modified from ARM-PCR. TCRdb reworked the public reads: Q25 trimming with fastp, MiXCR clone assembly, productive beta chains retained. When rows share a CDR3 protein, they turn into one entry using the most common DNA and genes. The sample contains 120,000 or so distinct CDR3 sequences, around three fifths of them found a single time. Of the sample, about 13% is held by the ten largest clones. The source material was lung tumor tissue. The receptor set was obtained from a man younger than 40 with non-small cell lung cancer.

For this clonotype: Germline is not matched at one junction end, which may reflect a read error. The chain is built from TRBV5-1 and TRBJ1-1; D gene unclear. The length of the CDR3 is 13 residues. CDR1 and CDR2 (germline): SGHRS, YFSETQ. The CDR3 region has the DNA TGCGCCAGCAGCTTGACGGGTAGCGCTGAGGCTTGCTTT. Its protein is CASSLTGSAEACF. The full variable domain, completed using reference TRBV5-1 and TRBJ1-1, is KAGVTQTPRYLIKTRGQQVTLSCSPISGHRSVSWYQQTPGQGLQFLFEYFSETQRNKGNFPGRFSGRQFSNSRSEMNVSTLELGDSALYLCASSLTGSAEACFGQGTRLTVV.

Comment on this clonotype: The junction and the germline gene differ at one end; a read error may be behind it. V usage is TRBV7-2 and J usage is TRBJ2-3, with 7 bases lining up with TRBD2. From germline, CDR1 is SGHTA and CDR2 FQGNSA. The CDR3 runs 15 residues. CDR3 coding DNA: TGTGCCTGCAGCCGTGCGGGGGATAGTGGAGATACGCAGTATTTT. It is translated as CACSRAGDSGDTQYF.

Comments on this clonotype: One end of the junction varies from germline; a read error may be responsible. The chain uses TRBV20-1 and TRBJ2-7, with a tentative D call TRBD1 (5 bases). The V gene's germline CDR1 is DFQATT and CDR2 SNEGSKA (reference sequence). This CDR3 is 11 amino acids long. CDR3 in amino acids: CNATDRDGQYF. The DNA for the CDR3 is TGCAATGCTACCGACAGAGACGGGCAGTACTTC.

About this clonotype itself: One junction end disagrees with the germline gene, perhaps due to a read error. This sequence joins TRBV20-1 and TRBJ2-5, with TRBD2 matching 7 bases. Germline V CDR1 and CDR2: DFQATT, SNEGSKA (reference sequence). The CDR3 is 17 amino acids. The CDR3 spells CSARDGNSGHTQETQYF. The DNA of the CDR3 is TGCAGTGCAAGAGATGGTAATAGCGGGCATACTCAAGAGACCCAGTACTTC.

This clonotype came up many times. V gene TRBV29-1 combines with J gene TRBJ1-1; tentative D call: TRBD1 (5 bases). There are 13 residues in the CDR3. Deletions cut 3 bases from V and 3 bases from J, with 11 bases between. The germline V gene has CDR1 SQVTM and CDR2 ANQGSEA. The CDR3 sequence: CSVEGGDDTEAFF. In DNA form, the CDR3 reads TGCAGCGTTGAGGGGGGGGACGACACTGAAGCTTTCTTT.

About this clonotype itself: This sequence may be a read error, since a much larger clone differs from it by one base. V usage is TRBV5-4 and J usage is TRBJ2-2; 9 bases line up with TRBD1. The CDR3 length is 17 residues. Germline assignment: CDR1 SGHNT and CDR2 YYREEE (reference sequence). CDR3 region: CVSSRGPGQGNTGELFF. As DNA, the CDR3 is TGTGTCAGCAGCCGAGGGCCGGGACAGGGGAACACCGGGGAGCTGTTTTTT.

CDR3 protein: CASSAGGRGGRAYGYTF. CDR3 DNA: TGCGCCAGCAGCGCAGGGGGCCGAGGAGGGAGGGCCTATGGCTACACCTTC. The chain recombines TRBV4-1 with TRBJ1-2; 8 positions agree with TRBD1. Trimming took 5 bases from V and 4 from J; bases not matched to a gene: 15. The CDR3 sequence is 17 residues long. Germline CDR1 reads MGHRA; CDR2 reads YSYEKL.

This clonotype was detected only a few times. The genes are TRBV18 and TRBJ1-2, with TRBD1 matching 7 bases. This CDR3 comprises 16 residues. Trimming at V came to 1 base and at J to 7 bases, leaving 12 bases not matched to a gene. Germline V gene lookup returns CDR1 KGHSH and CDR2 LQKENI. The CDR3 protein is CASSPQGASQRGGYTF. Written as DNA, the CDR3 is TGTGCCAGCTCACCACAGGGGGCGAGCCAAAGAGGTGGCTACACCTTC.

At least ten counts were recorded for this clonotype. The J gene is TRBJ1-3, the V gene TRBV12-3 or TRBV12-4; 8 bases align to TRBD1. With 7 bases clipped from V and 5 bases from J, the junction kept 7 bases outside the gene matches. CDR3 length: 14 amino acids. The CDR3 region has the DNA TGTGCCAGCAACGTTGACAGGGGAAGAAACACCATATATTTT. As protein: CASNVDRGRNTIYF.

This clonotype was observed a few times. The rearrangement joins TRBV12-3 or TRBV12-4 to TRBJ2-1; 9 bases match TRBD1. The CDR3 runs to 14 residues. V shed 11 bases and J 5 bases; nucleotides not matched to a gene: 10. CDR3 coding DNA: TGTGCCCAACGCAGAGGGACAGGGAACAATGAGCAGTTCTTC. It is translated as CAQRRGTGNNEQFF.

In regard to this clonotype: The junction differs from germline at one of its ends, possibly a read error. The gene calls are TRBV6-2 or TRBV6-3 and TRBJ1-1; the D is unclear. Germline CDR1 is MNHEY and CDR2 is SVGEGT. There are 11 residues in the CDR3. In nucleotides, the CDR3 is TGTACCAGTAGCCCTGGGCTGGAAGCTTTCTTT. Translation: CTSSPGLEAFF.

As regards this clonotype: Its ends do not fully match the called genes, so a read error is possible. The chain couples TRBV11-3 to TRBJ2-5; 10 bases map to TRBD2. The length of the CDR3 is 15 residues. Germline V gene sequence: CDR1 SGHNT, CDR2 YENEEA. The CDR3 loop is CASSLEAGGHETQCF. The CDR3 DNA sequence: TGTGCCAGCAGCTTAGAAGCGGGAGGGCACGAGACACAGTGCTTC.

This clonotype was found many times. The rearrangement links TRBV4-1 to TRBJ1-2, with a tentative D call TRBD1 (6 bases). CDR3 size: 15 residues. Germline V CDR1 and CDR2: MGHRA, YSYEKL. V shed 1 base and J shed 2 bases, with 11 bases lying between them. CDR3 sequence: CASSQVGQPNYGYTF. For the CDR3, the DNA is TGCGCCAGCAGCCAAGTTGGACAGCCGAACTATGGCTACACCTTC.

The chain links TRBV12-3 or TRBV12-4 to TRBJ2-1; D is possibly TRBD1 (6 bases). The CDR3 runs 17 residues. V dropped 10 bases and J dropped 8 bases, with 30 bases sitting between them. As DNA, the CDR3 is TGTGCCAACAGGGAAGAGACAAGGGACCCCAAAAACTATGAGCAGTTCTTC. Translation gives CANREETRDPKNYEQFF.

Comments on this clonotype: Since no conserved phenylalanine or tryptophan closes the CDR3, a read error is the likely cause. The CDR3 region has the DNA TGTGCCAGCAGCCGTCCCGGGACAGGGAAAGAGACCCAGTACTTA. This translates into CASSRPGTGKETQYL. This chain uses TRBV7-2 with TRBJ2-5; 9 nucleotides match TRBD1. V lost 5 bases, J lost 3 bases, and 7 bases stayed unmatched. The CDR3 is 15 residues long. Germline V lookup: CDR1 SGHTA, CDR2 FQGNSA.

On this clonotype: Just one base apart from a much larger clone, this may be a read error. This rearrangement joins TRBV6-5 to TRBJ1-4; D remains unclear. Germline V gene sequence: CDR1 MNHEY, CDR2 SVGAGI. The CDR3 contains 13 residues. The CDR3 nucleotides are TGTGCCAGCAGGGATGCAACTAGTGAAAAACTGTTTTTT. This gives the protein CASRDATSEKLFF.

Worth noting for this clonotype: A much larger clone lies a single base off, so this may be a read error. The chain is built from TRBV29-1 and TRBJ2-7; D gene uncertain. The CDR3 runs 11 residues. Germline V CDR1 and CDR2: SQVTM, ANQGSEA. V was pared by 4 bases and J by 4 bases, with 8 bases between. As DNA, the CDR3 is TGCAGCGTTGGTATAGGTTACGAGCAGTACTTC. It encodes CSVGIGYEQYF.

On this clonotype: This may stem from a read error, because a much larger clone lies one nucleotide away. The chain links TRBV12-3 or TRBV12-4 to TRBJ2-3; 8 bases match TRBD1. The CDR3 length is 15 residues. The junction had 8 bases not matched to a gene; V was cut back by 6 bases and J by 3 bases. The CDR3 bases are TGTGCCAGCAGGCCCGGGGACAGGAGGACAGATACGCAGTATTTT. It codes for CASRPGDRRTDTQYF.

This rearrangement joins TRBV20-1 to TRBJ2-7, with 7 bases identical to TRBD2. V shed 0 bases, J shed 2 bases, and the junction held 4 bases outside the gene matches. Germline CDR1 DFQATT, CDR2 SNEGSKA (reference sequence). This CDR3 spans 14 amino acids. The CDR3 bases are TGCAGTGCTAGAGAGGGGAGGGGACCCTACGAGCAGTACTTC. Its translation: CSAREGRGPYEQYF.

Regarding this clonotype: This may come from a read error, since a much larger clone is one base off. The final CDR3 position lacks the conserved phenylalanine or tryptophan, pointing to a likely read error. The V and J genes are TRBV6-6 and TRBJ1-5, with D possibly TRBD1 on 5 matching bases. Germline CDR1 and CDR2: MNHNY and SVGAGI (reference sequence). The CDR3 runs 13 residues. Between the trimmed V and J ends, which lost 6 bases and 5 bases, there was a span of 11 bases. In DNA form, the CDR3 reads TGTGCCAGCAGGGGGGGAGGAGATCAGCCCCAGCATCTT. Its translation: CASRGGGDQPQHL.

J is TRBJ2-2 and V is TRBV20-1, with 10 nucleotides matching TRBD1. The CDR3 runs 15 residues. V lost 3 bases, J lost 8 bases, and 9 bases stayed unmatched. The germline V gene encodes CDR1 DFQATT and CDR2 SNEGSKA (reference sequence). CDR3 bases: TGCAGTGCTAGTCCCTCGACAGGGGGCACTGGGGAGCTGTTTTTT. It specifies CSASPSTGGTGELFF.